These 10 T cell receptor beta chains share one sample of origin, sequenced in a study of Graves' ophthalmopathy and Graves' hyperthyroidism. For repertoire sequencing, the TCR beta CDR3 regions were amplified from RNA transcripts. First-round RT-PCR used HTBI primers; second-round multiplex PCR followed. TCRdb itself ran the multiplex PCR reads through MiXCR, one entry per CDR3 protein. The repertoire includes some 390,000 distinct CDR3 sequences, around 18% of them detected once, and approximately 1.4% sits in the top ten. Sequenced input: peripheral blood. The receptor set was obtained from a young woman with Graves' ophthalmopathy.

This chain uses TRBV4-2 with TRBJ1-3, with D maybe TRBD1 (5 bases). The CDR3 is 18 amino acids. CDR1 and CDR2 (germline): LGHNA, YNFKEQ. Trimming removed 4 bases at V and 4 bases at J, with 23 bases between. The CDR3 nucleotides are TGTGCCAGCAGCCCAACGACCACTCTTGGGGCGCGGGGAAACACCATATATTTT. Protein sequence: CASSPTTTLGARGNTIYF.

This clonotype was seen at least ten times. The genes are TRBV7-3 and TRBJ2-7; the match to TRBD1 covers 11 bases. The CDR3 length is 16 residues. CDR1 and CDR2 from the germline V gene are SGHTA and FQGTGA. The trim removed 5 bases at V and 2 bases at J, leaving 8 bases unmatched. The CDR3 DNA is TGTGCCAGCAGCCAGGGGGGACAGGGGGGTCCCTACGAGCAGTACTTC. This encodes CASSQGGQGGPYEQYF. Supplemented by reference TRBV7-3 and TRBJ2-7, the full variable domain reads GAGVSQTPSNKVTEKGKYVELRCDPISGHTALYWYRQSLGQGPEFLIYFQGTGAADDSGLPNDRFFAVRPEGSVSTLKIQRTERGDSAVYLCASSQGGQGGPYEQYFGPGTRLTVT.

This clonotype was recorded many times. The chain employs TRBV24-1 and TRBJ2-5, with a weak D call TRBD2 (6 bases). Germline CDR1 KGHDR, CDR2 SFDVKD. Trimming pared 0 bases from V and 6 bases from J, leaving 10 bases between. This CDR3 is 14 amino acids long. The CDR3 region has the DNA TGTGCCACCAGTGATTTGCTTGGGGGGAAGACCCAGTACTTC. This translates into CATSDLLGGKTQYF.

CDR3: CASSWTSGSQETQYF. The CDR3 bases are TGTGCCAGCAGTTGGACTAGCGGGAGCCAAGAGACCCAGTACTTC. V and J are TRBV6-2 or TRBV6-3 and TRBJ2-5; 13 nucleotides match TRBD2. CDR1 is MNHEY, CDR2 SVGEGT, per germline. J was trimmed by 1 base and V by 4 bases; bases with no gene match: 0. The CDR3 sequence is 15 residues long.

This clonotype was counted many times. The DNA of the CDR3 is TGTGCCAGCAGTCCGGGCTGGACAGGGAACACCGGGGAGCTGTTTTTT. It yields the protein CASSPGWTGNTGELFF. The chain uses TRBV27 and TRBJ2-2, with 7 bases fitting TRBD1. Looked up from germline, CDR1 is MNHEY and CDR2 is SMNVEV (reference sequence). This CDR3 spans 16 amino acids. The ends lost 5 bases at V and 1 base at J; junction bases unmatched: 7.

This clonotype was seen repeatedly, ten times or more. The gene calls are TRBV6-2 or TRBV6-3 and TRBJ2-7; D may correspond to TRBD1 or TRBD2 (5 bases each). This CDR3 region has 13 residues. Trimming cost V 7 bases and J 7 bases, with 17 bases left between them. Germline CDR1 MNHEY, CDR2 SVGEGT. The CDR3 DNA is TGTGCCAGCAAGATGGGTTCGGGACGGGAGCAGTACTTC. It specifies CASKMGSGREQYF.

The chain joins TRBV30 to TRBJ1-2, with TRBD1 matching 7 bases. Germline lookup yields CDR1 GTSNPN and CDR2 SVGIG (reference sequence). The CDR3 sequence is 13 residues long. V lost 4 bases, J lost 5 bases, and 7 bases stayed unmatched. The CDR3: CAWNRQGTYGYTF. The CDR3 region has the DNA TGTGCCTGGAATAGACAGGGAACTTATGGCTACACCTTC.

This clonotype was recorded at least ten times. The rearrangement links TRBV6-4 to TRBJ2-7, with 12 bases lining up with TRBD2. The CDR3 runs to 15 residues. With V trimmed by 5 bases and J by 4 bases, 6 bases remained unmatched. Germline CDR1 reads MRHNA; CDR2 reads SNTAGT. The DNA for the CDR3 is TGTGCCAGCAGTTTCCTAGCGGGAGGGCCTTACGAGCAGTACTTC. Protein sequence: CASSFLAGGPYEQYF.

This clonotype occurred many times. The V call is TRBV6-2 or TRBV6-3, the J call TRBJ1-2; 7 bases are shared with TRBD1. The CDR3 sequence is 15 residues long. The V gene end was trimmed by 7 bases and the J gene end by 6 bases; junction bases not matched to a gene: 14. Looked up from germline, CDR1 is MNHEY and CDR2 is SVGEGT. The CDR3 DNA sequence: TGTGCCAGCACCCAACAGGGGCCGCCCCGAGATGGCTACACCTTC. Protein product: CASTQQGPPRDGYTF.

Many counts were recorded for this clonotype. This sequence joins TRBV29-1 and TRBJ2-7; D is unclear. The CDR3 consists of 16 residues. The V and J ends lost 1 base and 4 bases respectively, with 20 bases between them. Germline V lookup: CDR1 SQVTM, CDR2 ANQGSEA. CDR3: CSVEVPEASIAYEQYF. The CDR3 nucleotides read TGCAGCGTTGAAGTCCCAGAAGCTAGTATCGCATACGAGCAGTACTTC.